Here is one T cell receptor (beta chain) with its context. The antigen remains undetermined. UMI-labeled 5' RACE produced the TCR beta libraries. TCRdb reanalyzed the 5' RACE reads, giving one entry per CDR3 protein sequence and no DNA. The sample table includes roughly 10,000 distinct CDR3 sequences. The data were obtained in a study of human CD8 memory T cell subsets. Germline-derived CDR1 and CDR2 are MNHEY and SMNVEV (reference sequence). This CDR3 has 15 residues. Study conclusions and caveats: Stem-like memory T cell repertoires overlapped minimally with precursor exhausted T cell repertoires.

The chain carries TRBV27 and TRBJ1-6; no DNA is available, so the TRBD1 call from TCRdb remains unchecked. Sequenced: CD8+ stem-like memory T cells (TSCM and TCM) sorted from PBMCs. Noted subset: stem-like memory CD8 T cells (TSTEM), CCR7+ PD-1- TIGIT-. This TCR was sampled from a human donor in good health. The CDR3 here is CASRTGGSWNSPLHF.